The 13 T cell receptor beta chains presented below share a single source sample, sequenced in a study of blood T cell repertoires in COVID-19. Method: immunoSEQ multiplex PCR; TCRdb's copy keeps in-frame clones and lacks some. The sample lists about 45,000 clones, 80% seen once, with roughly 19% in the top ten. Specimen: peripheral blood. These receptors came from a man in his 70s with acute or convalescent COVID-19.

CDR3 bases: TGTGCCAGCAGCTTAGCAGCCCCCTACGAGCAGTACTTC. It is translated as CASSLAAPYEQYF. The chain links TRBV7-2 to TRBJ2-7; D gene uncertain. V lost 0 bases to trimming and J lost 2 bases, with 5 bases between them. CDR1 is SGHTA, CDR2 FQGNSA, per germline. The CDR3 is made up of 13 amino acids.

The J gene is TRBJ1-1, the V gene TRBV30; TRBD1 might be the D (6 bases). V gave up 5 bases and J gave up 4 bases, with 17 bases separating them. Germline V CDR1 and CDR2: GTSNPN, SVGIG (reference sequence). CDR3 length equals 14 residues. CDR3 bases: TGTGCCTGGCAAAGTCAGGGGAGGGTCACTGAAGCTTTCTTT. This sequence encodes CAWQSQGRVTEAFF.

This sequence joins TRBV25-1 and TRBJ2-2, with 8 nucleotides matching TRBD1. The V and J ends lost 4 bases and 1 base, in that order; junction bases with no gene match: 2. The CDR3 is made up of 15 amino acids. Germline CDR1 and CDR2: MGHDK and SYGVNS. The CDR3 loop is CASSVGTGNTGELFF. CDR3 in DNA: TGTGCCAGCAGTGTCGGGACAGGGAACACCGGGGAGCTGTTTTTT.

The CDR3 reads CASSSGLAYTGELFF. DNA of the CDR3: TGTGCCAGCAGCTCGGGACTAGCGTACACCGGGGAGCTGTTTTTT. This rearrangement joins TRBV7-8 to TRBJ2-2, with TRBD2 matching 10 bases. CDR3 size: 15 residues. Trimming took 4 bases from V and 3 from J; bases not matched to a gene: 2. Germline CDR1 and CDR2: SGHVS and FQNEAQ.

The rearrangement joins TRBV5-1 to TRBJ1-2; 8 bases line up with TRBD1. Per the germline V gene, CDR1 is SGHRS and CDR2 is YFSETQ. This CDR3 contains 16 residues. J lost 3 bases, V lost 0 bases, and 7 bases had no gene match. The CDR3 reads CASSLGQGRLDYGYTF. In nucleotides, the CDR3 is TGCGCCAGCAGCTTGGGACAGGGGCGATTGGACTATGGCTACACCTTC.

This chain joins TRBV19 and TRBJ1-1; D remains ambiguous. The ends were cut back, 3 bases at V and 8 bases at J, with 10 bases in the middle. The length of the CDR3 is 12 residues. Germline CDR1 and CDR2: LNHDA and SQIVND (reference sequence). DNA for the CDR3: TGTGCCAGTAGTATCCGTTGGCCGGAAGCTTTCTTT. It translates to CASSIRWPEAFF.

The chain couples TRBV4-1 to TRBJ2-5, with 9 bases fitting TRBD2. The ends lost 0 bases at V and 7 bases at J; junction bases unmatched: 6. Germline V CDR1 and CDR2: MGHRA, YSYEKL. The CDR3 consists of 15 residues. CDR3 residues: CASSQEGISGGTQYF. The CDR3 region has the DNA TGCGCCAGCAGCCAAGAGGGGATTAGCGGGGGGACCCAGTACTTC.

The chain links TRBV28 to TRBJ1-4, with a weak D call TRBD1 (5 bases). Trimming stripped 5 bases from V and 0 bases from J, with 10 bases between. Germline CDR1 reads MDHEN; CDR2 reads SYDVKM. CDR3 length: 15 amino acids. CDR3 in amino acids: CASSQGVATNEKLFF. In nucleotides, the CDR3 is TGTGCCAGCAGTCAGGGCGTTGCAACTAATGAAAAACTGTTTTTT.

The V call is TRBV6-2 or TRBV6-3, the J call TRBJ2-2, with TRBD1 identical over 9 bases. The germline V gene encodes CDR1 MNHEY and CDR2 SVGEGT. With V trimmed by 5 bases and J by 7 bases, 8 bases remained unmatched. The CDR3 has 15 residues. CDR3 nucleotide sequence: TGTGCCAGCAGTATGACAGGGGGAACTATCGGGGAGCTGTTTTTT. Its translation is CASSMTGGTIGELFF.

The gene calls are TRBV4-2 and TRBJ1-4; D is perhaps TRBD1 (6 bases). The V gene lost 0 bases and the J gene lost 10 bases, with 12 bases spanning the gap. There are 14 residues in the CDR3. Germline V gene data show CDR1 as LGHNA and CDR2 as YNFKEQ. For the CDR3, the DNA is TGTGCCAGCAGCCAAGACAGGGGAAGTGGAAAACTGTTTTTT. Its protein product is CASSQDRGSGKLFF.

The CDR3 DNA reads as TGTGCCAGCTCACCGTCCGTTAGCAATCAGCCCCAGCATTTT. Protein: CASSPSVSNQPQHF. This chain joins TRBV18 and TRBJ1-5; D is undetermined. The CDR3 runs 14 residues. Trimming left V 3 bases short and J 0 bases short, with 6 bases between. From germline, CDR1 is KGHSH and CDR2 LQKENI.

This chain joins TRBV10-1 and TRBJ1-1, with 9 bases fitting TRBD1. The CDR3 spans 13 residues. V shed 8 bases, J shed 8 bases, and the junction held 9 bases outside the gene matches. CDR1 WNHNN and CDR2 SYGVQD come from the germline V gene (reference sequence). This CDR3 is CASQLTGGSEAFF. CDR3 sequence (DNA): TGCGCCAGCCAACTCACAGGGGGCAGCGAAGCTTTCTTT.

This clone occurred a few times. The chain recombines TRBV10-3 with TRBJ1-5; 8 bases map to TRBD1. Germline CDR1 reads ENHRY; CDR2 reads SYGVKD. The CDR3 contains 14 residues. The J segment lost 2 bases and the V segment lost 4 bases, leaving 1 base of the junction unmatched. CDR3 sequence reads: CAISGGQGNQPQHF. CDR3 coding DNA: TGTGCCATCAGTGGGGGACAGGGCAATCAGCCCCAGCATTTT.